This entry concerns a single T cell receptor beta chain. Other nucleotide sequences from this sample produce the same CDR3. This entry comes from a study of blood T cell repertoires in COVID-19. Looking at the study overall: Acute and convalescent COVID-19 samples came from the United States, Italy and Spain. PBMCs, B-cell-depleted T cells, or T cells provided the cDNA or gDNA that made up the material.

As originally analysed: By means of reference gene primer amplification, nucleated cell counts were estimated. Profiled with immunoSEQ multiplex PCR; TCRdb holds only in-frame clones, not every one. Clonal size and the V and J genes are those of that table, whereas D and trimming came from the DNA. The sample records 150,000 to 200,000 clones, over 85% being singletons. V was cut by 3 bases and J by 2 bases, with 14 bases left in between. There are 15 residues in the CDR3. Per germline, CDR1 KGHSH and CDR2 LQKENI. This sequence originates from a man aged 55-75 years with active or convalescent COVID-19. V is TRBV18 and J is TRBJ2-7, with a possible D match to TRBD2 (6 bases). Sequencing was performed on peripheral blood. This CDR3 is CASSPGQGGTYEQYF. The CDR3, as DNA: TGTGCCAGCTCACCCGGGCAGGGAGGCACCTACGAGCAGTACTTC.